This T cell receptor (beta chain) was documented in a study of T cell responses to AZD1222 COVID-19 vaccine. The assay was immunoSEQ multiplex PCR, and TCRdb's table has in-frame clones only and misses some. The data hold about 86,000 clones, with 70% to 80% observed a single time. V lost 5 bases, J lost 3 bases, and 13 bases stayed unmatched. CDR1 is SGHVS and CDR2 is FNYEAQ in the germline V gene. The CDR3 has 16 residues. The gene calls are TRBV7-6 and TRBJ2-7; 7 positions agree with TRBD2. The sample in question was peripheral blood, obtained on day 0 of AZD1222 vaccination. The TCR sequence derives from an adult in good health. Here the CDR3 DNA reads TGTGCCAGCAGCCCGCGGGGGAGGGTCGGAGGCTACGAGCAGTACTTC. Translating it yields CASSPRGRVGGYEQYF.